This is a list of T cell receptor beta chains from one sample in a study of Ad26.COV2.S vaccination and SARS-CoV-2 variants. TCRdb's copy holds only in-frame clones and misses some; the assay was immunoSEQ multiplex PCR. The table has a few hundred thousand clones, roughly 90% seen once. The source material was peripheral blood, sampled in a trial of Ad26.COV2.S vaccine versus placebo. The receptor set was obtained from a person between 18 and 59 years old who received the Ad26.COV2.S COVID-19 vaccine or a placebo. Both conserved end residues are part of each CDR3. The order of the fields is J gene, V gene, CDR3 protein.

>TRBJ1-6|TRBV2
CASSAIDGGQSPLHF
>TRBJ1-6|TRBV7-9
CASSLQGSPLHF
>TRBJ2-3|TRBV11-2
CASSPPSERDTQYF
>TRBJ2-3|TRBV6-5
CASTSATDTQYF
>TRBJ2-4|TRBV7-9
CASSLVASVTAKNIQYF
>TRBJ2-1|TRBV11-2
CASSLNSRTSGGNEQFF
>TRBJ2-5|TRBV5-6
CASSLGGFGETQYF
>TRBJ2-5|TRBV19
CASSIERGGFETQYF
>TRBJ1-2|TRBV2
CASSDSFRQIYGYTF
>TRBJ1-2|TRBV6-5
CASSFNTNYGYTF
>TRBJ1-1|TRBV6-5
CASIRGGGVTEAFF
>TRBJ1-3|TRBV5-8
CASSFTPKSGNTIYF
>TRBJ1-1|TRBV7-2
CASSLGAKLNTEAFF
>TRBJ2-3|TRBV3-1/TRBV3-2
CASSQAGSTDTQYF
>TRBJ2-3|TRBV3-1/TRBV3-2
CASSRGGSTDTQYF
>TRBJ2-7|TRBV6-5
CASSLQTGNFYEQYF
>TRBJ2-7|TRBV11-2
CASSSTGTYEQYF
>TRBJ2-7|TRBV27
CASSPSGHFDYEQYF
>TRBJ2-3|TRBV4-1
CASSSAYRASDTQYF
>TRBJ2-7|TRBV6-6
CASSPLDRGAYEQYF
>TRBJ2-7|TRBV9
CASSVKGQGSYEQYF
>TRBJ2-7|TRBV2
CASSDLRGPYEQYF
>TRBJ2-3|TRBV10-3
CAISEGGEAQYF
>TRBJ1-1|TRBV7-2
CASSSTGQGGVVAFF
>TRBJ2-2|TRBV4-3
CASSQARGANTGELFF
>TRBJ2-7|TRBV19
CASSIGTGTEQYF
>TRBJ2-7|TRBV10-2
CASSPPSTGEVSEQYF
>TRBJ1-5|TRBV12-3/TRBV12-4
CASSLGPNQPQHF
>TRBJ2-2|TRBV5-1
CASSTTGNTGELFF
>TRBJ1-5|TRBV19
CASSTGGGGNQPQHF
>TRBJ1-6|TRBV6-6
CARRGESSYNSPLHF
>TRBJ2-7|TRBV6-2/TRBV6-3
CASSYDGLASGGAYEQYF
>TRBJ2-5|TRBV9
CASSSSGTGGQETQYF
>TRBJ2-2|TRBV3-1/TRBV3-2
CASSPGLPRRRYSAGELFF
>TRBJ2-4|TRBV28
CASRAGGAKNIQYF
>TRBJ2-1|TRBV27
CASPRGASYNEQFF
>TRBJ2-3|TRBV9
CASSVKGNQPDTQYF
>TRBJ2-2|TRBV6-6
CASIRPGTGELFF
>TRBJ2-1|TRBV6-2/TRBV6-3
CASSRSGTAVYNEQFF
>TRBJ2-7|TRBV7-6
CASSLEGTGEGEQYF
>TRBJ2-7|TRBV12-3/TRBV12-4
CATQGAAYEQYF
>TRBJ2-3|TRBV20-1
CSASSVKGLTDTQYF
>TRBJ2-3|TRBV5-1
CASSTHYTDTQYF
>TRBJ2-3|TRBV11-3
CASSRGSGTDTQYF
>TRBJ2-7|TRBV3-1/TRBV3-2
CASSQYQGPYEQYF
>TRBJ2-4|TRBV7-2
CASSSPGVAKNIQYF
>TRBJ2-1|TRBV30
CAWSVGLSGDEQFF
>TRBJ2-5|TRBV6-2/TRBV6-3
CASSPRLPGQGAGETQYF
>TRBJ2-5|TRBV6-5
CASSSVPSGFETQYF
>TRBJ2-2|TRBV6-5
CASSYSISGGTGELFF
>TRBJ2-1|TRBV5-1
CASITGTGGRVNEQFF
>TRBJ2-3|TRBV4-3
CASSQDQTANTQYF
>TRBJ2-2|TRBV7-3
CASSLSATTGELFF
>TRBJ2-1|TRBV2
CASSGGRGAYNEQFF
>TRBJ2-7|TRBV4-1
CASSVRDSLTYEQYF
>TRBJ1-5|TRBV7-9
CASSLAMSQGRGHQPQHF
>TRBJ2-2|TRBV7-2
CASSLAWAGETGELFF
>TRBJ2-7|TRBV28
CASSFPGGQGVYEQYF
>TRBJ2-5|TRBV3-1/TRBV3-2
CASSSNVRTSLKETQYF
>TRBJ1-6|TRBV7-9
CASSLSSPARGSPLHF